Presented here are 12 T cell receptor beta chains from one specimen sequenced in a study of control samples from healthy donors and cancer patients. Sequencing was performed with immunoSEQ multiplex PCR; in TCRdb, only in-frame clones are kept and a portion is missing. The sample has roughly 55,000 clones; roughly 90% are singletons. The sequencing sample was made of PBMCs. Receptor source: a man aged 40-49 years with colorectal cancer.

This clone was found a few times. The chain joins TRBV13 to TRBJ1-3; no reliable D call. Germline lookup yields CDR1 PRHDT and CDR2 FYEKMQ (reference sequence). CDR3 length equals 11 residues. The V gene lost 4 bases and the J gene lost 7 bases, with 5 bases spanning the gap. This chain's CDR3 is CASSSDNTIYF. The CDR3 DNA sequence: TGTGCCAGCAGCTCGGATAACACCATATATTTT.

This clone appeared a single time. J is TRBJ1-4 and V is TRBV6-1; D is uncertain. Trimming took 1 base from V and 0 from J, leaving 9 bases between them. The CDR3 has 16 residues. Germline loops: CDR1 MNHNS, CDR2 SASEGT. In DNA form, the CDR3 reads TGTGCCAGCAGTGAAGGGGTTATGGCAACTAATGAAAAACTGTTTTTT. This encodes CASSEGVMATNEKLFF.

The genes are TRBV9 and TRBJ2-3; tentatively, D is TRBD2 (5 bases). Germline V gene lookup returns CDR1 SGDLS and CDR2 YYNGEE. CDR3 length: 16 residues. V was shortened by 0 bases and J by 4 bases, with 15 bases between the two germline ends. CDR3 nucleotide sequence: TGTGCCAGCAGCGTAGAGGGAAACAGCGGACCAGATACGCAGTATTTT. This encodes CASSVEGNSGPDTQYF. The complete variable domain, with remaining parts taken from reference TRBV9 and TRBJ2-3, reads DSGVTQTPKHLITATGQRVTLRCSPRSGDLSVYWYQQSLDQGLQFLIQYYNGEERAKGNILERFSAQQFPDLHSELNLSSLELGDSALYFCASSVEGNSGPDTQYFGPGTRLTVL.

J is TRBJ2-3 and V is TRBV7-2; 7 nucleotides agree with TRBD2. Germline V gives CDR1 SGHTA, CDR2 FQGNSA. This CDR3 has 17 residues. J was trimmed by 4 bases and V by 1 base; bases with no gene match: 11. CDR3 sequence reads: CASSLGAIGGGADTQYF. CDR3 nucleotides: TGTGCCAGCAGCTTAGGGGCTATAGGCGGGGGTGCAGATACGCAGTATTTT.

The V gene is TRBV25-1, the J gene TRBJ1-2, with D possibly matching TRBD1 (5 bases). Trimming stripped 2 bases from V and 7 bases from J, with 17 bases between. The germline V gene has CDR1 MGHDK and CDR2 SYGVNS. The CDR3 runs 15 residues. CDR3 DNA sequence: TGTGCCAGCAGTGAACCTTCCAGGGTATCGGGTGGCTACACCTTC. Residues: CASSEPSRVSGGYTF.

The J gene is TRBJ2-1, the V gene TRBV27; the D is unclear. The germline V and J ends were trimmed by 6 bases and 7 bases, with 7 bases remaining between them. The CDR3 length is 11 residues. CDR1 and CDR2 (germline): MNHEY, SMNVEV (reference sequence). The CDR3 coding sequence is TGTGCCAGCAGCGGACGTAATGAGCAGTTCTTC. Translating it yields CASSGRNEQFF.

V usage is TRBV11-3 and J usage is TRBJ2-5, with TRBD1 identical over 7 bases. In germline, CDR1 is SGHNT, CDR2 YENEEA. V lost 5 bases to trimming and J lost 0 bases; unmatched junction nucleotides: 3. The CDR3 runs to 14 residues. CDR3 amino acids: CASSRQGYQETQYF. The CDR3 DNA follows: TGTGCCAGCAGCCGACAGGGCTACCAAGAGACCCAGTACTTC.

This clone was detected only once. The chain carries TRBV25-1 and TRBJ1-5, with D tentatively TRBD1 (5 bases). The germline V and J ends were trimmed by 6 bases and 0 bases, with 21 bases remaining between them. CDR3 length: 18 residues. CDR1 and CDR2 (germline): MGHDK, SYGVNS. In DNA form, the CDR3 reads TGTGCCAGCAGACTCCACTCGGGACCGAAATTTAGCAATCAGCCCCAGCATTTT. Translation: CASRLHSGPKFSNQPQHF.

V and J are TRBV5-1 and TRBJ2-3; D possibly corresponds to TRBD1 (6 bases). V shed 4 bases and J shed 2 bases, with 14 bases lying between them. CDR1 and CDR2 from the germline V gene are SGHRS and YFSETQ. The length of the CDR3 is 15 residues. The CDR3 protein is CASSTVGTHTDTQYF. As DNA, the CDR3 is TGCGCCAGCAGCACCGTCGGGACACACACAGATACGCAGTATTTT.

The chain links TRBV5-1 to TRBJ1-1; 7 positions agree with TRBD1. V shed 3 bases and J 3 bases; nucleotides not matched to a gene: 5. The V gene's germline CDR1 is SGHRS and CDR2 YFSETQ. This CDR3 comprises 14 residues. The chain's CDR3 is CASSYRGWDTEAFF. For the CDR3, the DNA is TGCGCCAGCAGCTACAGGGGTTGGGACACTGAAGCTTTCTTT.

The chain couples TRBV4-3 to TRBJ2-3; 9 bases align to TRBD2. Germline V gives CDR1 LGHNA, CDR2 YSLEER. CDR3 size: 18 residues. Losses at the gene ends were 0 bases for V and 2 bases for J; bases not matched to a gene: 9. CDR3 residues: CASSQDMPAGGNTDTQYF. The CDR3 DNA reads as TGCGCCAGCAGCCAAGATATGCCAGCGGGGGGTAACACAGATACGCAGTATTTT.

This chain connects TRBV5-1 to TRBJ2-3; 14 nucleotides match TRBD2. The germline V gene has CDR1 SGHRS and CDR2 YFSETQ. V was clipped by 4 bases and J by 2 bases; unmatched bases: 9. CDR3 size: 18 residues. CDR3 bases: TGCGCCAGCAGCCAAGGGACTAGCGGGGGCACTTTCACAGATACGCAGTATTTT. Translated: CASSQGTSGGTFTDTQYF.